The sequence of this T cell receptor (beta chain) was determined in a study of human T cells and chemical hapten exposure. This clonotype was counted ten times or more. Its antigen is as yet unknown. Indicated time point: patch test 1, 2 weeks after DPC sensitization. As for treatment: therapeutic diphenylcyclopropenone sensitization with weekly scalp DPC. Sample donors consisted of patients with alopecia, aged 18 to 70 years, who were suitable for DPC. Study-level findings and limits: TCRs at a frequency above 1 in 1000 stayed unchanged with DPC sensitization.

TCRdb reanalysed the RACE reads using MiXCR and keeps one entry per CDR3 protein. The table lists about 340,000 distinct CDR3 sequences, roughly 6.9% of them singletons. The CDR3 loop spans 14 amino acids. The V end was cut by 2 bases, the J end by 0 bases, with 8 bases between. From germline, CDR1 is MNHEY and CDR2 SVGAGI. Specimen: whole blood, collected in connection with sensitization to the hapten diphenylcyclopropenone (DPC). The chain recombines TRBV6-5 with TRBJ2-7; perhaps TRBD1 as D (6 bases). The sequence was obtained from a young woman with alopecia areata. Some clones in this sample may be carry-over from other donors' samples. The CDR3: CASSYLDSSYEQYF. DNA for the CDR3: TGTGCCAGCAGTTACCTGGACAGCTCCTACGAGCAGTACTTC.